Each of the 22 T cell receptor beta chains below was sequenced from the same sample in a study of cytomegalovirus exposure and HLA in healthy donors. The PCR ran on 60 Vbeta and 13 Jbeta primers. The assay was immunoSEQ multiplex PCR, and TCRdb's table has in-frame clones only and misses some. The sample lists about 150,000 clones; around 75% were seen once. Specimen: PBMCs. The receptors here all came from a woman under 30 in good health and CMV-seronegative.

This rearrangement joins TRBV9 to TRBJ2-2; TRBD1 matches at 7 bases. V shed 3 bases and J 2 bases; nucleotides not matched to a gene: 4. There are 15 residues in the CDR3. CDR1 is SGDLS and CDR2 is YYNGEE in the germline V gene. CDR3 sequence: CASSDNRGNTGELFF. Here the CDR3 DNA reads TGTGCCAGCAGCGACAACAGGGGAAACACCGGGGAGCTGTTTTTT.

To note about this clone: The germline gene is not matched at one end of the junction; a read error may be the cause. The chain has TRBV6-1 and TRBJ1-3; no clear D. The CDR3 spans 17 residues. Germline V lookup: CDR1 MNHNS, CDR2 SASEGT. CDR3 loop: CASSGFSQTFSENTIYF. CDR3 bases: TGTGCCAGCAGTGGATTCTCACAAACCTTCTCTGAAAACACCATATATTTT.

This chain joins TRBV27 and TRBJ2-6; D unclear. The CDR3 runs 15 residues. With 1 base removed from V and 2 bases from J, the gap between germline ends came to 6 bases. CDR1 is MNHEY and CDR2 is SMNVEV in the germline V gene (reference sequence). The CDR3 reads CASSLWATGANVLTF. The CDR3 DNA reads as TGTGCCAGCAGTTTATGGGCGACTGGGGCCAACGTCCTGACTTTC.

The rearrangement links TRBV7-8 to TRBJ2-1; perhaps TRBD2 as D (6 bases). The CDR3 contains 13 residues. In germline, CDR1 is SGHVS, CDR2 FQNEAQ. V lost 8 bases and J 4 bases, leaving 12 bases between the germline ends. This CDR3 is CASGGTPYNEQFF. The CDR3, as DNA: TGTGCCAGCGGGGGGACCCCATACAATGAGCAGTTCTTC.

The sample holds a few counts of this clone. V gene TRBV5-1 combines with J gene TRBJ1-2; 8 bases agree with TRBD1. The germline gives CDR1 SGHRS, CDR2 YFSETQ. Unmatched junction bases numbered 6, after V lost 4 bases and J lost 4 bases. CDR3 length: 14 residues. Here the CDR3 reads CASSPGQEIYGYTF. The CDR3, as DNA: TGCGCCAGCAGCCCGGGACAGGAAATCTATGGCTACACCTTC.

This clone has just a few counts. This chain links TRBV11-1 with TRBJ2-1, with D possibly matching TRBD2 (7 bases). This CDR3 region has 12 residues. CDR1 is SGHAT, CDR2 FQDESV, per germline (reference sequence). The V end lost 1 base, the J end lost 15 bases, and 13 bases lay between the germline ends. The chain's CDR3 is CASSLGGGLVFF. The CDR3 DNA sequence: TGTGCCAGCAGCTTAGGGGGGGGGCTTGTGTTCTTC.

The V and J genes are TRBV9 and TRBJ2-1, with 12 bases identical to TRBD2. CDR1 SGDLS and CDR2 YYNGEE come from the germline V gene. The CDR3 extends over 17 amino acids. With V trimmed by 4 bases and J by 3 bases, 8 bases remained unmatched. CDR3 DNA: TGTGCCAGCAGCCGTACGGGGGGACTAGCGGGCTACAATGAGCAGTTCTTC. Residues: CASSRTGGLAGYNEQFF.

The genes are TRBV7-9 and TRBJ2-7; possibly TRBD2 for D (5 bases). Germline lookup yields CDR1 SEHNR and CDR2 FQNEAQ (reference sequence). The CDR3 has 16 residues. The ends were cut back, 3 bases at V and 2 bases at J, with 17 bases in the middle. CDR3 nucleotides: TGTGCCAGCAGCTTTTGGGCGGGCCAATGGGCCTACGAGCAGTACGTC. Its translation: CASSFWAGQWAYEQYV.

This clone was counted a few times. The CDR3 protein is CASSVVANTGELFF. As DNA, the CDR3 is TGTGCCAGCAGCGTAGTAGCGAACACCGGGGAGCTGTTTTTT. The chain carries TRBV9 and TRBJ2-2; D is undetermined. The germline CDR1 and CDR2 sequences are SGDLS and YYNGEE. The V end lost 0 bases, the J end lost 0 bases, and 3 bases lay between the germline ends. CDR3 length: 14 residues.

In this sample, this clone turned up many times. The gene calls are TRBV28 and TRBJ1-1, with unresolved D. V was cut by 3 bases and J by 3 bases, with 11 bases left in between. The CDR3 length is 14 residues. Germline-derived CDR1 and CDR2 are MDHEN and SYDVKM. The CDR3 region is CASSLSGSYTEAFF. In DNA form, the CDR3 reads TGTGCCAGCAGTTTGTCGGGGAGTTACACTGAAGCTTTCTTT. The whole variable domain, filled in from reference TRBV28 and TRBJ1-1, reads DVKVTQSSRYLVKRTGEKVFLECVQDMDHENMFWYRQDPGLGLRLIYFSYDVKMKEKGDIPEGYSVSREKKERFSLILESASTNQTSMYLCASSLSGSYTEAFFGQGTRLTVV.

The CDR3, as DNA: TGTGCCAGCAGTAACCGGTTCGGGACAGGGAATGGCTATGGCTACACCTTC. Amino acid sequence: CASSNRFGTGNGYGYTF. This chain links TRBV25-1 with TRBJ1-2, with 9 bases lining up with TRBD1. CDR1 and CDR2 from the germline V gene are MGHDK and SYGVNS. There are 17 residues in the CDR3. The V and J ends lost 5 bases and 4 bases, in that order; junction bases with no gene match: 14.

The chain uses TRBV29-1 and TRBJ1-2; 10 bases fit TRBD1. The V and J ends lost 4 bases and 0 bases, in that order; junction bases with no gene match: 2. The length of the CDR3 is 14 residues. CDR1 is SQVTM and CDR2 is ANQGSEA in the germline V gene. CDR3: CSVAGTGANYGYTF. CDR3 DNA sequence: TGCAGCGTTGCCGGGACAGGGGCTAACTATGGCTACACCTTC.

The chain links TRBV19 to TRBJ1-2; 12 bases agree with TRBD1. The CDR3 has 17 residues. The germline V gene has CDR1 LNHDA and CDR2 SQIVND (reference sequence). V gave up 5 bases and J gave up 8 bases; unmatched junction bases: 15. CDR3 amino acids: CASSVVGQGAFKSGYTF. The CDR3 nucleotides are TGTGCCAGTAGTGTTGTGGGACAGGGGGCGTTTAAATCGGGCTACACCTTC.

The gene calls are TRBV2 and TRBJ1-2; D uncertain. Germline lookup yields CDR1 SNHLY and CDR2 FYNNEI. This CDR3 contains 11 residues. V dropped 5 bases and J dropped 8 bases, with 9 bases sitting between them. For the CDR3, the DNA is TGTGCCAGCAGTAAGATGGAGGGCTACACCTTC. It encodes CASSKMEGYTF.

CDR3 DNA sequence: TGTGCCAGCACTCCGCCACTAGGCAATGAGCAGTTCTTC. Its protein product is CASTPPLGNEQFF. This chain connects TRBV6-5 to TRBJ2-1, with D possibly being TRBD2 (5 bases). The CDR3 sequence is 13 residues long. Between the trimmed V and J ends, which lost 7 bases and 6 bases, there was a span of 13 bases. Germline loops: CDR1 MNHEY, CDR2 SVGAGI.

This sequence joins TRBV29-1 and TRBJ2-5, with TRBD1 identical over 7 bases. V lost 7 bases to trimming and J lost 1 base; unmatched junction nucleotides: 9. This CDR3 has 14 amino acids. Germline CDR1 and CDR2: SQVTM and ANQGSEA. CDR3 sequence reads: CSAKTGTAQETQYF. The CDR3 DNA follows: TGCAGCGCAAAAACCGGGACAGCCCAAGAGACCCAGTACTTC.

The chain uses TRBV5-1 and TRBJ2-3; 7 nucleotides line up with TRBD1. Trimming removed 4 bases from V and 0 bases from J; junction bases left unmatched: 8. The germline gives CDR1 SGHRS, CDR2 YFSETQ. This CDR3 spans 16 amino acids. Here the CDR3 reads CASSQTGQRSTDTQYF. In DNA, the CDR3 is TGCGCCAGCAGCCAGACGGGACAGCGTAGCACAGATACGCAGTATTTT.

The V call is TRBV9, the J call TRBJ1-2; the match to TRBD1 covers 8 bases. J lost 4 bases, V lost 0 bases, and 11 bases had no gene match. The CDR3 covers 17 residues. CDR1 is SGDLS, CDR2 YYNGEE, per germline. The CDR3 here is CASSVGPGGEFGYGYTF. The CDR3 nucleotides read TGTGCCAGCAGCGTAGGGCCAGGGGGCGAATTCGGCTATGGCTACACCTTC.

V is TRBV18 and J is TRBJ2-3, with 8 bases lining up with TRBD1. The ends lost 2 bases at V and 5 bases at J; junction bases unmatched: 9. CDR1 and CDR2 from the germline V gene are KGHSH and LQKENI. The CDR3 spans 16 residues. The CDR3 is CASSPSDRARGDTQYF. For the CDR3, the DNA is TGTGCCAGCTCACCATCGGACAGGGCCCGCGGAGATACGCAGTATTTT.

The V and J genes are TRBV2 and TRBJ2-2, with 8 bases lining up with TRBD2. CDR1 is SNHLY and CDR2 is FYNNEI in the germline V gene. The length of the CDR3 is 15 residues. Trimming removed 9 bases from V and 5 bases from J; junction bases left unmatched: 11. CDR3 residues: CASGGLGGGTGELFF. CDR3 DNA sequence: TGTGCCAGTGGGGGACTCGGCGGGGGGACCGGGGAGCTGTTTTTT. Based on the CDR3 plus reference TRBV2 and TRBJ2-2, the full variable domain is EPEVTQTPSHQVTQMGQEVILRCVPISNHLYFYWYRQILGQKVEFLVSFYNNEISEKSEIFDDQFSVERPDGSNFTLKIRSTKLEDSAMYFCASGGLGGGTGELFFGEGSRLTVL.

V gene TRBV4-3 combines with J gene TRBJ1-6; 9 bases line up with TRBD1. This CDR3 spans 19 amino acids. CDR1 is LGHNA, CDR2 YSLEER, per germline. The V and J ends lost 0 bases and 3 bases, in that order; junction bases with no gene match: 9. The CDR3 DNA follows: TGCGCCAGCAGCCAAGACAGGACAGGGGTATCGGGCTATAATTCACCCCTCCACTTT. Protein sequence: CASSQDRTGVSGYNSPLHF.

This chain uses TRBV19 with TRBJ2-5, with 8 positions matching TRBD1. V was pared by 6 bases and J by 3 bases, with 9 bases of the junction left unmatched. The CDR3 length is 15 residues. The germline gives CDR1 LNHDA, CDR2 SQIVND (reference sequence). The CDR3 DNA reads TGTGCCAGTAGCCAGGGACAGGTATGGGAAGAGACCCAGTACTTC. Translating it yields CASSQGQVWEETQYF.